This TCR beta chain was recorded in a study of T-cell memory formation after mild COVID-19. Overall study context: Largely donor-specific sequence clusters came from two donors. The study, taken as a whole, reports: CD4+ contracting clones were found mainly in CM and EM, and CD8+ ones in EMRA.

Concerning this clonotype itself: The target antigen is unknown.

CDR3 size: 13 residues. Trimming shortened V by 11 bases and J by 6 bases, and 18 bases separated the two germline ends. CDR1 is SEHNR, CDR2 FQNEAQ, per germline (reference sequence). With constant-segment primers, 5'RACE yielded cDNA libraries of TCR alpha and TCR beta that carried sample barcodes and UMIs. TCRdb passed the 5' RACE reads through MiXCR, listing each CDR3 protein once. The sample has a few hundred thousand distinct CDR3 sequences; around 27% are singletons. This chain uses TRBV7-9 with TRBJ2-3; tentatively, D is TRBD2 (5 bases). The material sequenced was PBMCs or a T cell subset sorted from them (not recorded which). This TCR was recovered from an adult woman who had mild COVID-19 (a few samples of this study predate the infection). Cell type and time point are not known. The CDR3 reads CAQGRAPGDTQYF. The CDR3 region has the DNA TGTGCCCAAGGTCGGGCTCCGGGGGATACGCAGTATTTT.